The 14 T cell receptor beta chains below all came from one sample that was sequenced in a study of shared clonotypes between healthy human individuals. Only in-frame clones appear in the TCRdb table, and some are missing; sequencing was by immunoSEQ multiplex PCR. The sample yields around 500,000 clones, roughly 83% seen once. The material sequenced was PBMCs. These receptors all stem from a woman in her 40s in good health. Some clones in this sample may be carry-over from other donors' samples.

J is TRBJ2-5 and V is TRBV21-1; the table names TRBD2, a call not compared with the DNA. TRBV21-1 is labeled a pseudogene. The CDR3 runs to 15 residues. CDR3 amino acids: CASSNSLVARETQYF. DNA for the CDR3: TGTGCCAGCAGCAACTCCCTGGTAGCTAGGGAGACCCAGTACTTC.

This clone has only one observation. The chain carries TRBV25-1 and TRBJ2-5; 7 bases match TRBD2. This CDR3 is 15 amino acids long. CDR1 and CDR2 (germline): MGHDK, SYGVNS. With 9 bases clipped from V and 5 bases from J, the junction kept 15 bases outside the gene matches. The CDR3 DNA follows: TGTGCCAGTCTCCCTGTAGGACCCGGGAGGGAGACCCAGTACTTC. Translation gives CASLPVGPGRETQYF.

The chain joins TRBV27 to TRBJ2-7; D is possibly TRBD1 (6 bases). CDR1 MNHEY and CDR2 SMNVEV come from the germline V gene (reference sequence). This CDR3 has 15 amino acids. V was cut by 10 bases and J by 3 bases, with 22 bases left in between. For the CDR3, the DNA is TGTGCCACTAGAGCACCGGGACAAGAGAACTACGAGCAGTACTTC. It is translated as CATRAPGQENYEQYF.

V is TRBV10-3 and J is TRBJ2-1; D uncertain. The germline V gene has CDR1 ENHRY and CDR2 SYGVKD. V was shortened by 0 bases and J by 4 bases, with 7 bases between the two germline ends. This CDR3 is built from 14 residues. CDR3 sequence reads: CAISESPNYNEQFF. CDR3 DNA sequence: TGTGCCATCAGTGAGTCTCCGAATTACAATGAGCAGTTCTTC.

The chain is built from TRBV19 and TRBJ1-3; D unclear. Between the trimmed V and J ends, which lost 7 bases and 2 bases, there was a span of 6 bases. Germline V gene data show CDR1 as LNHDA and CDR2 as SQIVND (reference sequence). The CDR3 length is 12 residues. CDR3 sequence (DNA): TGTGCCAGTACCCAGGCTGGAAACACCATATATTTT. As protein: CASTQAGNTIYF. Full variable domain (remainder filled in from reference TRBV19 and TRBJ1-3): DGGITQSPKYLFRKEGQNVTLSCEQNLNHDAMYWYRQDPGQGLRLIYYSQIVNDFQKGDIAEGYSVSREKKESFPLTVTSAQKNPTAFYLCASTQAGNTIYFGEGSWLTVV.

This chain links TRBV19 with TRBJ2-3; D possibly corresponds to TRBD2 (5 bases). CDR3 length: 14 amino acids. Germline CDR1 and CDR2: LNHDA and SQIVND (reference sequence). V was cut by 10 bases and J by 2 bases, with 16 bases left in between. CDR3 DNA: TGTGCCACCAAACCCCCGGGATACACAGATACGCAGTATTTT. This gives the protein CATKPPGYTDTQYF.

The chain combines TRBV7-9 with TRBJ1-1; D gene ambiguous. From germline, CDR1 is SEHNR and CDR2 FQNEAQ (reference sequence). V lost 1 base to trimming and J lost 0 bases, with 9 bases between them. CDR3 size: 15 residues. Written as DNA, the CDR3 is TGTGCCAGCAGCTTAGGTGAGAATTTGAACACTGAAGCTTTCTTT. Translating it yields CASSLGENLNTEAFF.

V gene TRBV19 combines with J gene TRBJ1-4, with D possibly being TRBD1 (5 bases). The V end lost 9 bases, the J end lost 7 bases, and 21 bases lay between the germline ends. The germline gives CDR1 LNHDA, CDR2 SQIVND (reference sequence). This CDR3 has 15 residues. Here the CDR3 reads CARSRRGGGSEKLFF. CDR3 sequence (DNA): TGTGCCAGATCAAGGAGGGGCGGAGGAAGTGAAAAACTGTTTTTT.

Many counts were recorded for this clone. Other DNA variants within this sample encode the same CDR3. The chain has TRBV6-4 and TRBJ2-2; 8 bases line up with TRBD1. Unmatched junction bases numbered 5, after V lost 5 bases and J lost 3 bases. This CDR3 is built from 15 residues. Looked up from germline, CDR1 is MRHNA and CDR2 is SNTAGT. The CDR3 loop reads CASSQGASDTGELFF. The CDR3 nucleotides read TGTGCCAGCAGTCAGGGGGCTTCGGACACCGGGGAGCTGTTTTTT.

This sequence joins TRBV6-1 and TRBJ1-5; TRBD1 agrees at 8 bases. This CDR3 is built from 15 residues. Germline CDR1 MNHNS, CDR2 SASEGT. Trimming at V came to 3 bases and at J to 8 bases, leaving 9 bases not matched to a gene. This chain's CDR3 is CASSDMGQVFEPQHF. The DNA for the CDR3 is TGTGCCAGCAGTGATATGGGACAGGTCTTTGAGCCCCAGCATTTT.

The table lists this clone with a few counts. The CDR3 sequence is CASSSNPGNYGYTF. The CDR3 DNA reads as TGTGCCAGCAGCTCAAATCCGGGAAACTATGGCTACACCTTC. The J gene is TRBJ1-2, the V gene TRBV11-3; D remains unclear. Looked up from germline, CDR1 is SGHNT and CDR2 is YENEEA. The CDR3 contains 14 residues. V gave up 4 bases and J gave up 2 bases, with 11 bases separating them.

This chain uses TRBV11-2 with TRBJ2-7; D is unresolved. This CDR3 has 16 amino acids. The V end was cut by 1 base, the J end by 3 bases, with 16 bases between. Germline lookup yields CDR1 SGHAT and CDR2 FQNNGV. The CDR3, as DNA: TGTGCCAGCAGCTTAGCTTCAAGGGAAGTTGACTACGAGCAGTACTTC. Its protein is CASSLASREVDYEQYF.

This sequence joins TRBV9 and TRBJ1-3; 10 bases agree with TRBD1. Germline V gene sequence: CDR1 SGDLS, CDR2 YYNGEE. The CDR3 runs to 18 residues. The J segment lost 0 bases and the V segment lost 0 bases, leaving 6 bases of the junction unmatched. The CDR3 DNA is TGTGCCAGCAGCGTAGGTGGGACAGGGGATTCCTCTGGAAACACCATATATTTT. It encodes CASSVGGTGDSSGNTIYF.

V usage is TRBV7-2 and J usage is TRBJ2-7, with 9 bases fitting TRBD1. The CDR3 has 14 residues. Germline CDR1 SGHTA, CDR2 FQGNSA. V gave up 5 bases and J gave up 4 bases; unmatched junction bases: 6. The CDR3 DNA follows: TGTGCCAGCAGCACCCGACAGGGGGGTTACGAGCAGTACTTC. Its protein is CASSTRQGGYEQYF.